This T cell receptor beta chain originates from a study of T cells after yellow fever vaccination. Germline CDR1 LGHNA, CDR2 YNFKEQ. The V and J ends lost 1 base and 2 bases, in that order; junction bases with no gene match: 10. This CDR3 contains 18 residues. TCRdb re-called the 5' RACE reads with MiXCR, one entry per CDR3 protein. The sample yields some 350,000 distinct CDR3 sequences, about 4% seen once. This receptor was taken from a man between 18 and 29 years old who received the YFV17D yellow fever vaccine. The sequenced sample was PBMCs, obtained 5 days after the yellow fever booster vaccination. The gene calls are TRBV4-2 and TRBJ2-1, with 8 bases that match TRBD2. The CDR3 protein is CASSQASILAEPYNEQFF. Here the CDR3 DNA reads TGTGCCAGCAGCCAAGCATCGATACTAGCGGAGCCCTACAATGAGCAGTTCTTC.